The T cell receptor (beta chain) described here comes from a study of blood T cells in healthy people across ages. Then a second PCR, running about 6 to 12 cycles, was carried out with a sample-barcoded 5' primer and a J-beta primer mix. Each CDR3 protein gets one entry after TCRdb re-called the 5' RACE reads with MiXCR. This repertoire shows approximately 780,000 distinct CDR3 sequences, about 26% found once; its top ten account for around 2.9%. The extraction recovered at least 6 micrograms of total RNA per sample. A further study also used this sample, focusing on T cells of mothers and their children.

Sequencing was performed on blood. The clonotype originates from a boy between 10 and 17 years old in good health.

In DNA form, the CDR3 reads TGTGCCAGCAGCCCGGACAGGGATGGCACAGATACGCAGTATTTT. It specifies CASSPDRDGTDTQYF. This chain joins TRBV12-3 or TRBV12-4 and TRBJ2-3; 8 bases match TRBD1. V lost 6 bases, J lost 1 base, and 6 bases stayed unmatched. The CDR3 spans 15 residues.